Listed below are T cell receptor beta chains from one sample, sequenced in a study of radiation and T cells in renal cell carcinoma. Assay used: immunoSEQ multiplex PCR; TCRdb lists only in-frame clones, some missing. Among about 95,000 clones, approximately 86% were seen once, and the ten largest hold 6% to 9%. The sample consisted of blood, taken from a patient whose treatment included radiotherapy and nephrectomy. The receptors were gathered from a man aged 45 to 65 with renal cell carcinoma. The CDR3 runs from the conserved cysteine through the conserved F or W. Fields, in order: V gene, D gene, clone size, J gene, CDR3 protein, CDR3 DNA. D genes are given only for firm matches. The size entry is marked missing in some rows and otherwise reads once, few, many or a size class.

TRBV7-2	TRBD1	NA	TRBJ1-5	CASSWVGGTAHNQPQHF	TGTGCCAGCAGCTGGGTAGGCGGGACAGCCCACAATCAGCCCCAGCATTTT
TRBV5-1	NA	NA	TRBJ2-1	CASTTEAGSYNEQFF	TGCGCCAGCACCACGGAGGCAGGGTCCTACAATGAGCAGTTCTTC
TRBV6-5	NA	NA	TRBJ2-2	CASSYSSVRDTGELFF	TGTGCCAGCAGTTACTCGTCAGTAAGGGACACCGGGGAGCTGTTTTTT
TRBV11-3	NA	NA	TRBJ2-1	CASSLDRHNEQFF	TGTGCCAGCAGCTTAGATCGGCACAATGAGCAGTTCTTC
TRBV11-3	NA	NA	TRBJ2-7	CASSPSSYEQYF	TGTGCCAGCAGCCCTTCCTCCTACGAGCAGTACTTC
TRBV6-5	NA	NA	TRBJ2-7	CASSWGTGRGSYEQYF	TGTGCCAGCAGTTGGGGGACCGGGCGGGGATCCTACGAGCAGTACTTC
TRBV9	TRBD1	NA	TRBJ1-2	CASSVEQGAVAGPYGYTF	TGTGCCAGCAGCGTTGAGCAGGGGGCGGTAGCTGGTCCCTATGGCTACACCTTC
TRBV5-1	NA	NA	TRBJ2-5	CASSFRGRETQYF	TGCGCCAGCAGCTTTCGGGGGCGAGAGACCCAGTACTTC
TRBV15	TRBD1	once	TRBJ1-5	CATSRVTGEGDQPQHF	TGTGCCACCAGCAGAGTCACAGGGGAAGGGGATCAGCCCCAGCATTTT
TRBV7-2	NA	NA	TRBJ2-3	CASSFWRSVEDTQYF	TGTGCCAGCAGCTTTTGGCGTTCGGTCGAGGATACGCAGTATTTT
TRBV2	NA	NA	TRBJ2-1	CASSEGRSEQFF	TGTGCCAGCAGTGAAGGTCGTAGTGAGCAGTTCTTC
TRBV6-1	TRBD1	NA	TRBJ2-7	CASTQTGAYYEQYF	TGTGCCAGCACCCAGACAGGGGCCTACTACGAGCAGTACTTC
TRBV2	NA	NA	TRBJ2-5	CASSELGAPEYF	TGTGCCAGCAGTGAACTGGGGGCTCCCGAGTACTTC
TRBV30	NA	NA	TRBJ1-3	CAWSVYSSGNTIYF	TGTGCCTGGAGTGTTTACAGCTCTGGAAACACCATATATTTT
TRBV5-5	NA	few	TRBJ1-1	CASSPIVTEAFF	TGTGCCAGCAGTCCCATAGTGACTGAAGCTTTCTTT
TRBV5-1	TRBD1	NA	TRBJ2-1	CASSLGDSNEQFF	TGCGCCAGCAGCTTGGGGGACAGCAATGAGCAGTTCTTC
TRBV7-8	NA	NA	TRBJ2-7	CASSSHTGRPYF	TGTGCCAGCAGCTCCCATACCGGCCGACCGTACTTC
TRBV11-2	NA	NA	TRBJ2-7	CASSPFPEDEQYF	TGTGCCAGCAGCCCATTCCCAGAAGACGAGCAGTACTTC
TRBV18	NA	NA	TRBJ2-2	CASSPGQPNTGELFF	TGTGCCAGCTCACCAGGACAGCCTAACACCGGGGAGCTGTTTTTT
TRBV7-9	NA	NA	TRBJ1-2	CASSLDSGYTF	TGTGCCAGCAGCTTAGACAGTGGCTACACCTTC
TRBV9	TRBD1	NA	TRBJ2-3	CASSEEDRGRWADTQYF	TGTGCCAGCAGCGAAGAGGACAGGGGGCGCTGGGCAGATACGCAGTATTTT
TRBV7-8	TRBD2	NA	TRBJ2-5	CASSPAQVAGGRETQYF	TGTGCCAGCAGCCCAGCACAGGTAGCGGGCGGTCGGGAGACCCAGTACTTC
TRBV5-5	NA	NA	TRBJ1-6	CASSLSPMVYNSPLHF	TGTGCCAGCAGCTTGTCCCCGATGGTTTATAATTCACCCCTCCACTTT
TRBV7-9	NA	NA	TRBJ2-7	CASSNHYEQYF	TGTGCCAGCAGCAATCACTACGAGCAGTACTTC
TRBV9	TRBD2	NA	TRBJ2-1	CASSARLAGVVNEQFF	TGTGCCAGCAGCGCCCGACTAGCGGGAGTGGTAAATGAGCAGTTCTTC
TRBV30	TRBD1	NA	TRBJ1-2	CAWSSRNGGGDRGRGYTF	TGTGCCTGGAGTTCGCGAAATGGCGGAGGGGACAGGGGACGCGGCTACACCTTC